The source of this T cell receptor (beta chain) is a study of blood T cell repertoires in COVID-19. On the study more broadly: The samples span acute and convalescent COVID-19 from the United States, Italy and Spain. The analysed material was cDNA or gDNA that came from T cells, B-cell-depleted T cells, or PBMCs.

From germline, CDR1 is WSHSY and CDR2 SAAADI. The CDR3 is 14 residues long. J gave up 1 base and V 5 bases, and 2 bases lay outside the gene matches. As processed by the authors: The authors estimated nucleated cell counts from reference gene primer amplification. Clones were read by immunoSEQ multiplex PCR, and TCRdb kept only the in-frame ones, dropping some. V, J and clone size are those of that table, while D and trimming were read from the DNA. The sample contains some 210,000 clones, roughly nine tenths of which appear only once. This sequence joins TRBV10-2 and TRBJ2-7, with 10 bases aligning to TRBD1. Sequenced input: peripheral blood. This clonotype originated in a man aged 25-45 years with acute or convalescent COVID-19. The CDR3 bases are TGCGCCAGCAGTTGGGACAGGGGATCCTACGAGCAGTACTTC. Translated: CASSWDRGSYEQYF.